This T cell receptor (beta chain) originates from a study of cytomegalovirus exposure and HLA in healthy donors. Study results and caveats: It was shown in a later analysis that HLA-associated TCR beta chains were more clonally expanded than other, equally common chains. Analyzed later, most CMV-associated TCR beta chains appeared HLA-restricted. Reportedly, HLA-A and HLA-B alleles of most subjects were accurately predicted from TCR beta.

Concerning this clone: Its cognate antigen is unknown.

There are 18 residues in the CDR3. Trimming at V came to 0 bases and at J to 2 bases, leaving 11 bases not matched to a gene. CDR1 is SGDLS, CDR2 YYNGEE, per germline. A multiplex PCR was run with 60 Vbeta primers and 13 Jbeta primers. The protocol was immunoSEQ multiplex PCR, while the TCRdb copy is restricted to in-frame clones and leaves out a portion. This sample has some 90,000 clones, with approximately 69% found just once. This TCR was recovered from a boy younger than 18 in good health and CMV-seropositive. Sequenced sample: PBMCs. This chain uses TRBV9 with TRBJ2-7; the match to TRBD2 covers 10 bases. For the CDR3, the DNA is TGTGCCAGCAGCGTAGGACCGTCTAGCGGGAGTTTCACCTACGAGCAGTACTTC. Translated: CASSVGPSSGSFTYEQYF.